This T cell receptor beta chain was sequenced during a study of blood T cell repertoires in COVID-19 (dated by TCRdb to about 2020). Concerning the study at large: Collaborator samples came from the United States, Italy and Spain and covered acute and convalescent phases of COVID-19. A freely available public database, intended as a resource for researchers studying the immune response to SARS-CoV-2, is where the repertoires were released. A de-identified subject ID, COVID-19 status, age in years and sex were almost always included in the sample metadata. HLA class I and class II types, where available, came from metadata supplied by the sample provider rather than from assay-based typing. Deeply sampled blood TCRbeta repertoires from subjects exposed to, actively infected with, or recovered from COVID-19 were included in the dataset. The material from the prospective study consisted of cDNA or gDNA derived from T cells, B-cell-depleted T cells, or PBMCs. Samples came from the ongoing ImmuneRACE study (first 160 participants) plus 1,254 subjects from 6 global collaborators.

The CDR1 and CDR2 encoded by the germline V gene (reference sequence) are SGHNT and YYREEE. V lost 0 bases and J lost 6 bases; the stretch between them is 9 bases long. The CDR3 contains 13 residues, cysteine and phenylalanine counted. The entry retains the CDR3 DNA only, 39 bases that are in frame from base 1. TCRbeta CDR3 regions were amplified from genomic DNA using the immunoSEQ Assay, a bias-controlled multiplex PCR. Concerning the study's data processing: Within the assay, amplification of reference gene primers was used to estimate how many nucleated cells each sample contained. To quantify the absolute abundance of each unique TCRbeta CDR3 rearrangement, sequence reads were collapsed and filtered. For each sample, productive Simpson clonality was calculated as the square root of Simpson's diversity index over productive rearrangements. The immuneACCESS repertoire file appears here via TCRdb, limited to in-frame rearrangements. These files lack a portion of the clones; in checked studies, under half of the deficit traces to unresolved V genes, and the cause of the others is not known. V and J calls plus clone size are reproduced from that table; the DNA served to infer D and trimming. Here the sample has around 150,000 clones; around four fifths occur a single time. The top ten hold about 20% of the sample.

Whole blood was collected in K2EDTA tubes by collaborating institutions according to the institutions' own protocols. For TCRbeta analysis, collaborators shipped samples in one of three forms: frozen whole blood, isolated PBMCs, or DNA extracted from either of those sample types. With regard to this clone: The clone's antigen remains unknown. Nothing much larger sits one base from this clone, and base qualities are not available.

General study outcomes and caveats: The amount of clinical and demographic metadata varied by source and participant and was provided uncurated.

This TCR came from a woman of 80 years or more with acute or convalescent COVID-19. The V and J genes are TRBV5-4 and TRBJ1-1; the D gene is perhaps TRBD1, from 5 matching bases. Input material: peripheral blood. CDR3 region: CASSLDRISEAFF. Read as DNA, the sequence is TGTGCCAGCAGCTTGGACAGGATCTCTGAAGCTTTCTTT. This CDR3, with the reference TRBV5-4 and TRBJ1-1 proteins standing in past its ends, gives the full variable domain ETGVTQSPTHLIKTRGQQVTLRCSSQSGHNTVSWYQQALGQGPQFIFQYYREEENGRGNFPPRFSGLQFPNYSSELNVNALELDDSALYLCASSLDRISEAFFGQGTRLTVV.